This T cell receptor (beta chain) was identified during a study of blood T cell dynamics during melanoma immunotherapy. Study results and limitations: The study could not tell melanoma-specific clones from general immune activation.

Concerning this clone: What it binds is unknown.

Germline V lookup: CDR1 SGHVS, CDR2 FNYEAQ. Trimming took 4 bases from V and 5 from J, leaving 12 bases between them. This CDR3 comprises 13 residues. The time point: week 3, after first cycle of checkpoint inhibitor. Prior systemic cancer therapy, immunosuppressant use and other active malignancies excluded patients. Libraries were prepared by immunoSEQ multiplex PCR; TCRdb keeps only in-frame clonotypes and omits some of them. The profile shows 25,000 to 30,000 clones, approximately 88% of them singletons. The chain has TRBV7-6 and TRBJ2-7; D not certain. The TCR sequence derives from a human donor with melanoma. The sequences come from blood, collected from a patient treated with checkpoint blockade. The CDR3 sequence is CASSYEHLDEQYF. As DNA, the CDR3 is TGTGCCAGCAGCTACGAGCATCTCGACGAGCAGTACTTC.